Each of the 26 T cell receptor beta chains below was sequenced from the same sample in a study of blood T cell repertoires in COVID-19. Measured with immunoSEQ multiplex PCR; TCRdb has only the in-frame clones, and not every one. Among approximately 300,000 clones listed, about 87% were seen once. Sequences were obtained from peripheral blood. These receptors were taken from a woman in her fifties or sixties with COVID-19, enrolled during active disease.

The gene calls are TRBV5-4 and TRBJ2-2; D ambiguous. V was trimmed by 4 bases and J by 4 bases, leaving 5 bases between them. Germline-derived CDR1 and CDR2 are SGHNT and YYREEE (reference sequence). This CDR3 has 12 amino acids. CDR3 protein: CASSLLTGELFF. The CDR3 region has the DNA TGTGCCAGCAGCCTCCTCACCGGGGAGCTGTTTTTT.

V gene TRBV7-9 combines with J gene TRBJ2-5, with 7 bases that match TRBD1. The junction had 4 bases not matched to a gene; V was cut back by 5 bases and J by 1 base. This CDR3 has 14 amino acids. Per the germline V gene, CDR1 is SEHNR and CDR2 is FQNEAQ (reference sequence). CDR3 sequence: CASSQWDSQETQYF. CDR3 in DNA: TGTGCCAGCAGCCAGTGGGACAGCCAAGAGACCCAGTACTTC.

The J gene is TRBJ2-2, the V gene TRBV24-1, with TRBD1 matching over 9 bases. With 11 bases clipped from V and 3 bases from J, the junction kept 9 bases outside the gene matches. CDR3 length: 15 residues. From germline, CDR1 is KGHDR and CDR2 SFDVKD. The CDR3, as DNA: TGTGCCAAGCCCCGGGACAGGGAACACACCGGGGAGCTGTTTTTT. This sequence encodes CAKPRDREHTGELFF.

The V gene is TRBV4-2, the J gene TRBJ2-1, with a possible D match to TRBD2 (6 bases). The germline gives CDR1 LGHNA, CDR2 YNFKEQ. The CDR3 covers 16 residues. The V end lost 5 bases, the J end lost 0 bases, and 14 bases lay between the germline ends. DNA of the CDR3: TGTGCCAGCAGCTCTCCCGTGGGGGGCTCCTACAATGAGCAGTTCTTC. Translated, it gives CASSSPVGGSYNEQFF.

The rearrangement joins TRBV14 to TRBJ2-1; no clear D. The CDR3 runs to 15 residues. Germline CDR1 is SGHDN and CDR2 is FVKESK. The V and J ends lost 3 bases and 0 bases respectively, with 9 bases between them. DNA for the CDR3: TGTGCCAGCAGCCACGATACGAGCTCCTACAATGAGCAGTTCTTC. It is translated as CASSHDTSSYNEQFF.

V gene TRBV5-1 combines with J gene TRBJ1-1, with 7 bases matching TRBD1. The CDR3 consists of 19 residues. The J segment lost 5 bases and the V segment lost 0 bases, leaving 19 bases of the junction unmatched. CDR1 and CDR2 (germline): SGHRS, YFSETQ. CDR3 loop: CASSLGLGTAKLPWTEAFF. The CDR3 DNA sequence: TGCGCCAGCAGCTTGGGGCTCGGGACAGCAAAACTCCCCTGGACTGAAGCTTTCTTT.

The V and J genes are TRBV9 and TRBJ2-7; D is uncertain. This CDR3 has 13 residues. The V end lost 3 bases, the J end lost 3 bases, and 10 bases lay between the germline ends. Germline V CDR1 and CDR2: SGDLS, YYNGEE. In DNA, the CDR3 is TGTGCCAGCAGCGGGAGCCAACACTACGAGCAGTACTTC. Translation gives CASSGSQHYEQYF. The variable domain in full, with the rest retrieved from reference TRBV9 and TRBJ2-7, is DSGVTQTPKHLITATGQRVTLRCSPRSGDLSVYWYQQSLDQGLQFLIQYYNGEERAKGNILERFSAQQFPDLHSELNLSSLELGDSALYFCASSGSQHYEQYFGPGTRLTVT.

The rearrangement joins TRBV19 to TRBJ1-4; D is unclear. Trimming removed 3 bases from V and 8 bases from J, with 19 bases in between. CDR3 length: 16 residues. Germline V gene sequence: CDR1 LNHDA, CDR2 SQIVND (reference sequence). CDR3 in amino acids: CASSIAMTASEEKLFF. The DNA of the CDR3 is TGTGCCAGTAGTATTGCGATGACCGCCTCGGAGGAAAAACTGTTTTTT.

V usage is TRBV19 and J usage is TRBJ2-5; D is unclear. The CDR3 contains 15 residues. V shed 1 base and J shed 1 base, with 10 bases lying between them. From germline, CDR1 is LNHDA and CDR2 SQIVND (reference sequence). The CDR3 protein is CASSIGGRPQETQYF. The CDR3, as DNA: TGTGCCAGTAGTATAGGAGGTCGGCCCCAAGAGACCCAGTACTTC.

This chain links TRBV5-4 with TRBJ1-1; unclear D gene. The CDR3 is 13 amino acids. Germline lookup yields CDR1 SGHNT and CDR2 YYREEE (reference sequence). V was cut by 2 bases and J by 4 bases, with 9 bases left in between. The CDR3 loop reads CASSFPGSTEAFF. Written as DNA, the CDR3 is TGTGCCAGCAGCTTCCCAGGCAGCACTGAAGCTTTCTTT.

This clone was counted a single time. This rearrangement joins TRBV5-1 to TRBJ2-1, with 7 bases that match TRBD2. V trimming: 4 bases; J trimming: 0 bases; junction bases outside the gene matches: 28. The CDR3 extends over 23 amino acids. Germline V gives CDR1 SGHRS, CDR2 YFSETQ. CDR3 bases: TGCGCCAGCAGCCAGATTGGGGGAGGGAGGCAGGGCTTTTTGTCCAGCTCCTACAATGAGCAGTTCTTC. The encoded protein is CASSQIGGGRQGFLSSSYNEQFF. Using reference TRBV5-1 and TRBJ2-1 for the parts outside the CDR3, the full variable domain is KAGVTQTPRYLIKTRGQQVTLSCSPISGHRSVSWYQQTPGQGLQFLFEYFSETQRNKGNFPGRFSGRQFSNSRSEMNVSTLELGDSALYLCASSQIGGGRQGFLSSSYNEQFFGPGTRLTVL.

The chain recombines TRBV15 with TRBJ1-1; 11 bases map to TRBD1. The CDR3 is 16 residues long. The germline CDR1 and CDR2 sequences are LNHNV and YYDKDF (reference sequence). V dropped 3 bases and J dropped 3; count of bases not matched to a gene: 6. CDR3 bases: TGTGCCACCAGCAGGGGACAGGGGGTTTGGGACACTGAAGCTTTCTTT. It translates to CATSRGQGVWDTEAFF.

This clone was detected only a few times. The rearrangement joins TRBV5-6 to TRBJ1-5, with D perhaps TRBD1 (6 bases). The germline V and J ends were trimmed by 1 base and 4 bases, with 12 bases remaining between them. Germline-derived CDR1 and CDR2 are SGHDT and YYEEEE. The CDR3 extends over 15 amino acids. The DNA for the CDR3 is TGTGCCAGCAGCTTGAGACAGGAGCTAAATCAGCCCCAGCATTTT. This encodes CASSLRQELNQPQHF. The whole variable domain, filled in from reference TRBV5-6 and TRBJ1-5, reads DAGVTQSPTHLIKTRGQQVTLRCSPKSGHDTVSWYQQALGQGPQFIFQYYEEEERQRGNFPDRFSGHQFPNYSSELNVNALLLGDSALYLCASSLRQELNQPQHFGDGTRLSIL.

The chain uses TRBV28 and TRBJ2-7; 9 bases fit TRBD1. Trimming cost V 6 bases and J 5 bases; bases outside gene matches: 8. CDR3 size: 14 residues. Per germline, CDR1 MDHEN and CDR2 SYDVKM. Here the CDR3 reads CASRTDRGVHEQYF. For the CDR3, the DNA is TGTGCCAGCAGAACTGACAGGGGGGTCCACGAGCAGTACTTC.

The J gene is TRBJ2-7, the V gene TRBV15, with D tentatively TRBD1 (6 bases). V was shortened by 3 bases and J by 2 bases, with 8 bases between the two germline ends. CDR3 size: 13 residues. CDR1 LNHNV and CDR2 YYDKDF come from the germline V gene (reference sequence). CDR3 sequence: CATSRDRPYEQYF. The CDR3 DNA reads TGTGCCACCAGCAGGGACAGACCCTACGAGCAGTACTTC.

The CDR3, as DNA: TGTGCCACCAGTGATTTTAAAGGGGGGGCTGTTGAGCAGTTCTTC. This gives the protein CATSDFKGGAVEQFF. This chain joins TRBV24-1 and TRBJ2-1, with TRBD2 as a possible D gene (7 bases). Trimming removed 1 base from V and 9 bases from J, with 15 bases in between. The CDR3 has 15 amino acids. Germline lookup yields CDR1 KGHDR and CDR2 SFDVKD.

J is TRBJ2-3 and V is TRBV19; weak D call: TRBD2 (6 bases). Germline assignment: CDR1 LNHDA and CDR2 SQIVND (reference sequence). Trimming shortened V by 8 bases and J by 0 bases, and 9 bases separated the two germline ends. The CDR3 sequence is 13 residues long. CDR3 sequence (DNA): TGTGCCAGTGGGGGGAGAAGCACAGATACGCAGTATTTT. Protein sequence: CASGGRSTDTQYF. Combining the CDR3 with reference TRBV19 and TRBJ2-3 gives the whole variable domain DGGITQSPKYLFRKEGQNVTLSCEQNLNHDAMYWYRQDPGQGLRLIYYSQIVNDFQKGDIAEGYSVSREKKESFPLTVTSAQKNPTAFYLCASGGRSTDTQYFGPGTRLTVL.

The gene calls are TRBV2 and TRBJ1-2; no clear D gene. The CDR3 has 13 residues. V lost 4 bases, J lost 6 bases, and 12 bases lay in between. Germline CDR1 reads SNHLY; CDR2 reads FYNNEI. Written as DNA, the CDR3 is TGTGCCAGCAGTGTAGGTGGCGCGGATGGCTACACCTTC. Translation: CASSVGGADGYTF.

This clone appeared a single time. J is TRBJ2-7 and V is TRBV10-3; D is unresolved. CDR1 ENHRY and CDR2 SYGVKD come from the germline V gene. Trimming left V 3 bases short and J 2 bases short, with 8 bases between. The CDR3 has 13 residues. As DNA, the CDR3 is TGTGCCATCAGTGACGGTGCGGCCTACGAGCAGTACTTC. The encoded protein is CAISDGAAYEQYF.

The rearrangement links TRBV20-1 to TRBJ2-3; 8 bases line up with TRBD1. Germline values: CDR1 DFQATT, CDR2 SNEGSKA (reference sequence). The CDR3 is 11 residues long. Trimming removed 5 bases from V and 8 bases from J; junction bases left unmatched: 3. Here the CDR3 DNA reads TGCAGTGCTCTAGACAGGGGTACGCAGTATTTT. Its translation is CSALDRGTQYF.

This sequence joins TRBV19 and TRBJ1-1, with D possibly matching TRBD1 (5 bases). The CDR3 covers 13 residues. Trimming took 7 bases from V and 1 from J, leaving 10 bases between them. Per the germline V gene, CDR1 is LNHDA and CDR2 is SQIVND (reference sequence). The CDR3 DNA is TGTGCCAGTAAATACGACAGGAACACTGAAGCTTTCTTT. Translation: CASKYDRNTEAFF.

This rearrangement joins TRBV7-9 to TRBJ2-7, with D possibly being TRBD2 (6 bases). V was shortened by 5 bases and J by 9 bases, with 29 bases between the two germline ends. The CDR3 runs 17 residues. Germline loops: CDR1 SEHNR, CDR2 FQNEAQ (reference sequence). The CDR3 loop is CASSHPGLGVWGTVQYF. In nucleotides, the CDR3 is TGTGCCAGCAGCCACCCGGGACTTGGAGTCTGGGGAACAGTGCAGTACTTC.

CDR3: CASSVEEVIGNQPQHF. Here the CDR3 DNA reads TGTGCCAGCAGTGTTGAGGAGGTTATAGGCAATCAGCCCCAGCATTTT. The V call is TRBV2, the J call TRBJ1-5, with D uncertain. The germline CDR1 and CDR2 sequences are SNHLY and FYNNEI. V lost 4 bases, J lost 2 bases, and 15 bases lay in between. The CDR3 is 16 residues long.

The chain carries TRBV7-9 and TRBJ1-2; 7 nucleotides align to TRBD1. With 6 bases clipped from V and 1 base from J, the junction kept 11 bases outside the gene matches. The CDR3 is 16 amino acids. Germline V gene data show CDR1 as SEHNR and CDR2 as FQNEAQ (reference sequence). CDR3 sequence (DNA): TGTGCCAGCAGTAAAACCGGGACAGTCATTAACTATGGCTACACCTTC. Its protein is CASSKTGTVINYGYTF.

The chain carries TRBV5-4 and TRBJ1-2; D possibly corresponds to TRBD1 (5 bases). V lost 0 bases to trimming and J lost 4 bases, with 16 bases between them. The CDR3 covers 16 residues. CDR1 SGHNT and CDR2 YYREEE come from the germline V gene (reference sequence). The CDR3, as DNA: TGTGCCAGCAGCTTGGCCGGCGGGGACTGGGCCTATGGCTACACCTTC. It yields the protein CASSLAGGDWAYGYTF.

The chain carries TRBV5-1 and TRBJ1-2, with 7 positions matching TRBD1. Trimming removed 3 bases from V and 3 bases from J; junction bases left unmatched: 20. This CDR3 is built from 19 residues. The germline gives CDR1 SGHRS, CDR2 YFSETQ. CDR3 DNA sequence: TGCGCCAGCAGCTCTCGGACAGGCCCCCAGGAGGGGGTTTACTATGGCTACACCTTC. It codes for CASSSRTGPQEGVYYGYTF.